Shown below are 14 T cell receptor beta chains from a single sample sequenced in a study of blood T cell repertoires in COVID-19. Generated by immunoSEQ multiplex PCR, the TCRdb table keeps only in-frame clones and is missing some. The table lists about 77,000 clones, roughly 80% of them singletons, with 4% to 6% in the top ten. Sequenced input: peripheral blood. The receptors were sampled from a woman between 65 and 79 years old with acute or convalescent COVID-19.

The chain couples TRBV19 to TRBJ2-2, with D hard to call. V was pared by 5 bases and J by 0 bases, with 10 bases between. Per the germline V gene, CDR1 is LNHDA and CDR2 is SQIVND (reference sequence). This CDR3 spans 15 amino acids. The CDR3 protein is CASSLPWPNTGELFF. The CDR3 coding sequence is TGTGCCAGTAGTCTTCCATGGCCGAACACCGGGGAGCTGTTTTTT. The full variable domain, its missing parts supplied by reference TRBV19 and TRBJ2-2, is DGGITQSPKYLFRKEGQNVTLSCEQNLNHDAMYWYRQDPGQGLRLIYYSQIVNDFQKGDIAEGYSVSREKKESFPLTVTSAQKNPTAFYLCASSLPWPNTGELFFGEGSRLTVL.

The chain carries TRBV6-1 and TRBJ2-1, with 10 bases identical to TRBD1. CDR1 and CDR2 from the germline V gene are MNHNS and SASEGT. Losses at the gene ends were 2 bases for V and 7 bases for J; bases not matched to a gene: 8. The CDR3 loop spans 16 amino acids. The CDR3 reads CASSEPGQGRLNEQFF. In nucleotides, the CDR3 is TGTGCCAGCAGTGAACCGGGACAGGGGAGATTAAATGAGCAGTTCTTC.

This chain joins TRBV19 and TRBJ2-5, with D possibly matching TRBD1 (6 bases). CDR1 and CDR2 from the germline V gene are LNHDA and SQIVND (reference sequence). V shed 3 bases and J shed 1 base, with 12 bases lying between them. The CDR3 is 15 amino acids. The CDR3 DNA sequence: TGTGCCAGTAGTATGGTTTTACAGGGCCAAGAGACCCAGTACTTC. Amino acid sequence: CASSMVLQGQETQYF. Full variable domain (rest looked up from reference TRBV19 and TRBJ2-5): DGGITQSPKYLFRKEGQNVTLSCEQNLNHDAMYWYRQDPGQGLRLIYYSQIVNDFQKGDIAEGYSVSREKKESFPLTVTSAQKNPTAFYLCASSMVLQGQETQYFGPGTRLLVL.

The gene calls are TRBV5-6 and TRBJ2-1, with D possibly matching TRBD2 (5 bases). CDR1 SGHDT and CDR2 YYEEEE come from the germline V gene. V shed 1 base and J shed 4 bases, with 9 bases lying between them. The CDR3 loop spans 14 amino acids. CDR3 sequence reads: CASSLLGVYNEQFF. The CDR3 DNA sequence: TGTGCCAGCAGCTTGCTCGGGGTATACAATGAGCAGTTCTTC.

This sequence joins TRBV7-9 and TRBJ2-1; 9 positions agree with TRBD1. The germline V gene has CDR1 SEHNR and CDR2 FQNEAQ (reference sequence). The trim removed 5 bases at V and 9 bases at J, leaving 23 bases unmatched. CDR3 length: 19 amino acids. The CDR3 protein is CASSIWTGEGYGGRSEQFF. DNA for the CDR3: TGTGCCAGCAGCATCTGGACAGGGGAAGGTTACGGGGGGCGTAGTGAGCAGTTCTTC.

This clone occurred a few times. The chain recombines TRBV6-5 with TRBJ2-5; 12 bases agree with TRBD2. This CDR3 comprises 16 residues. CDR1 and CDR2 from the germline V gene are MNHEY and SVGAGI. V gave up 4 bases and J gave up 5 bases; unmatched junction bases: 8. CDR3 amino acids: CASSSPGLAGPETQYF. DNA of the CDR3: TGTGCCAGCAGTTCCCCCGGACTAGCGGGGCCGGAGACCCAGTACTTC.

This clone was recorded once. The chain joins TRBV7-8 to TRBJ2-1; a possible D gene is TRBD1 (5 bases). Trimming removed 4 bases from V and 7 bases from J, with 20 bases in between. Germline-derived CDR1 and CDR2 are SGHVS and FQNEAQ. The CDR3 loop spans 16 amino acids. This chain's CDR3 is CASSSFGKGIGNEQFF. The CDR3 coding sequence is TGTGCCAGCAGCTCCTTCGGTAAGGGGATTGGGAATGAGCAGTTCTTC.

The CDR3 DNA reads as TGTGCCAGTAGTATAAATGGAGACAACTATGGCTACACCTTC. It is translated as CASSINGDNYGYTF. The chain couples TRBV19 to TRBJ1-2; D not certain. CDR3 length: 14 residues. The V gene lost 2 bases and the J gene lost 2 bases, with 9 bases spanning the gap. In germline, CDR1 is LNHDA, CDR2 SQIVND (reference sequence).

This chain connects TRBV5-1 to TRBJ1-2; 10 bases fit TRBD1. The CDR3 is 13 amino acids. V lost 4 bases and J lost 11; bases outside the gene matches: 8. Germline CDR1 is SGHRS and CDR2 is YFSETQ. The CDR3 coding sequence is TGCGCCAGCAGCCAGAGGGGACAGGGGTTATACACCTTC. This sequence encodes CASSQRGQGLYTF.

CDR3 bases: TGTGCCAGCAGCCGTCAGGTATCCTACGAGCAGTACTTC. It codes for CASSRQVSYEQYF. This chain connects TRBV5-6 to TRBJ2-7; no firm D call. The CDR3 is 13 amino acids. With 4 bases removed from V and 1 base from J, the gap between germline ends came to 9 bases. Germline CDR1 is SGHDT and CDR2 is YYEEEE.

The chain links TRBV6-2 or TRBV6-3 to TRBJ1-1; D perhaps matches TRBD1 (6 bases). This CDR3 comprises 13 residues. Germline lookup yields CDR1 MNHEY and CDR2 SVGEGT. Trimming removed 5 bases from V and 8 bases from J, with 15 bases in between. This CDR3 reads CASSKGGRGEAFF. For the CDR3, the DNA is TGTGCCAGCAGTAAGGGGGGGCGCGGGGAAGCTTTCTTT.

The chain recombines TRBV19 with TRBJ1-3; D ambiguous. V lost 10 bases and J 0 bases, leaving 19 bases between the germline ends. The V gene's germline CDR1 is LNHDA and CDR2 SQIVND (reference sequence). The CDR3 runs 16 residues. The CDR3 nucleotides read TGTGCCACCGCGTTGGAGGTTTTTCTCTCTGGAAACACCATATATTTT. Protein: CATALEVFLSGNTIYF.

The chain joins TRBV25-1 to TRBJ2-3, with 15 bases identical to TRBD2. This CDR3 contains 16 residues. Germline values: CDR1 MGHDK, CDR2 SYGVNS. Germline trimming cut 5 bases from V and 4 bases from J; bases unmatched to any gene: 4. The CDR3 DNA is TGTGCCAGCAGTCGGACTAGCGGGGGGGAGGCAGATACGCAGTATTTT. It yields the protein CASSRTSGGEADTQYF.

The CDR3 sequence is CAGDRDRGITEAFF. The CDR3 DNA reads as TGTGCCGGAGACAGGGATCGGGGGATTACTGAAGCTTTCTTT. The J gene is TRBJ1-1, the V gene TRBV2; 7 nucleotides align to TRBD1. The V gene's germline CDR1 is SNHLY and CDR2 FYNNEI. V trimming: 11 bases; J trimming: 5 bases; junction bases outside the gene matches: 14. The CDR3 loop spans 14 amino acids.